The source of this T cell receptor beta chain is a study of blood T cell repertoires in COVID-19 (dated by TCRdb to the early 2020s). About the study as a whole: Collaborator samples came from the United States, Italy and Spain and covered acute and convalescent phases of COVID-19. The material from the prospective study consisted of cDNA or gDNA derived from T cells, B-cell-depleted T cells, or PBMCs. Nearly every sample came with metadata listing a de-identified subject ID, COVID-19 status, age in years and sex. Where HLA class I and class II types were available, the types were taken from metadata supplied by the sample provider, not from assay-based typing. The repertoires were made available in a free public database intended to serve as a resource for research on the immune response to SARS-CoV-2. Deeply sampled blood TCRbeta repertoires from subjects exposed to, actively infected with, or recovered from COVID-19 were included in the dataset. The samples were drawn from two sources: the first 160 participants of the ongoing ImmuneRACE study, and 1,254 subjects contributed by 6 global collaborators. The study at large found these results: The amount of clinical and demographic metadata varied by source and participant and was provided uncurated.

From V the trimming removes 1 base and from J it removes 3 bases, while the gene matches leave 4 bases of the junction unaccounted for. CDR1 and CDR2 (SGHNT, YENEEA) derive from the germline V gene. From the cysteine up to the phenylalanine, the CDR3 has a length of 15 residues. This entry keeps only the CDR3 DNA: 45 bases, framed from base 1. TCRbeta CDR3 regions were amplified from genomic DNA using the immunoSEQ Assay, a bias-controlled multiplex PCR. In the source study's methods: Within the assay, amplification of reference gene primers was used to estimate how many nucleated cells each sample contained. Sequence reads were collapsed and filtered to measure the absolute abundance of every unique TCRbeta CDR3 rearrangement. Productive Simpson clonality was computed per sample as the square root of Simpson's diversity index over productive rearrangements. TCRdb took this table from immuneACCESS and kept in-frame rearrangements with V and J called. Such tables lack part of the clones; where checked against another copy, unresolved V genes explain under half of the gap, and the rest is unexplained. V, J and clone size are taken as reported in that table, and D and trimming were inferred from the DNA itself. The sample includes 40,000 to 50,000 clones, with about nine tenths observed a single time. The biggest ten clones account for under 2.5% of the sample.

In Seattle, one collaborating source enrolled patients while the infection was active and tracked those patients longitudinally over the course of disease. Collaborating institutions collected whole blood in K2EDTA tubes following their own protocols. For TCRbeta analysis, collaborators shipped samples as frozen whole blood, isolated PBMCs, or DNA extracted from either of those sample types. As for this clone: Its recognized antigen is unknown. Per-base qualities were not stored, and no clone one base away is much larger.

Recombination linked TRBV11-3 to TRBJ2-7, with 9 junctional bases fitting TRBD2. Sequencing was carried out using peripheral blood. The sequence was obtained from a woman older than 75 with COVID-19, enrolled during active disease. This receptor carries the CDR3 CASSLVAGGFYEQYF. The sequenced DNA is TGTGCCAGCAGCTTAGTGGCGGGAGGGTTCTACGAGCAGTACTTC. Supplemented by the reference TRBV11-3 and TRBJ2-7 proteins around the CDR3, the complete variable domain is EAGVVQSPRYKIIEKKQPVAFWCNPISGHNTLYWYLQNLGQGPELLIRYENEEAVDDSQLPKDRFSAERLKGVDSTLKIQPAELGDSAVYLCASSLVAGGFYEQYFGPGTRLTVT.